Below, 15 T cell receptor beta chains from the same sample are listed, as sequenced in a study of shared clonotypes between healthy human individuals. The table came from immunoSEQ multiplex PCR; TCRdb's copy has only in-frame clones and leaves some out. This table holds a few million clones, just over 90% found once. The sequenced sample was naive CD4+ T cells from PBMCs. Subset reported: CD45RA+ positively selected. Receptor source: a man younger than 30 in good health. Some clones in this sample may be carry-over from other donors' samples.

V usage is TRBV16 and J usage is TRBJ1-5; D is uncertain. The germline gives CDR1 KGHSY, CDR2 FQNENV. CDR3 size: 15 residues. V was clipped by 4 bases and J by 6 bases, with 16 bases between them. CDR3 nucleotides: TGTGCCAGCAGCCCCCTAGGAGGGTCTGGTCAGCCCCAGCATTTT. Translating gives CASSPLGGSGQPQHF.

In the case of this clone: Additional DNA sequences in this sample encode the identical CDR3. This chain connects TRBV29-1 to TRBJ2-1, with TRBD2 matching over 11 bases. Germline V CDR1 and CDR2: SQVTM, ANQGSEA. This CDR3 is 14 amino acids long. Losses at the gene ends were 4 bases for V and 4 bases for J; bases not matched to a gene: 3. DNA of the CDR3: TGCAGCGTTGTGGGACTAGCGGCTTACAATGAGCAGTTCTTC. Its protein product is CSVVGLAAYNEQFF.

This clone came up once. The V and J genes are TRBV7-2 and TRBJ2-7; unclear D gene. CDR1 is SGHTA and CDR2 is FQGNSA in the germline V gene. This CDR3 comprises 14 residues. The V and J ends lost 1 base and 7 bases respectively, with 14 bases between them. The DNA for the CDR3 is TGTGCCAGCAGCTTAGTTGGGTCGAAAGGGGAGCAGTACTTC. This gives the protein CASSLVGSKGEQYF.

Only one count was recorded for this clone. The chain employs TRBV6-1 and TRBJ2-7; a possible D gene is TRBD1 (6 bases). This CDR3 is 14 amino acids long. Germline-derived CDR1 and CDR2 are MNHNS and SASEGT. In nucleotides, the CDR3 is TGTGCAGATGCAACCGGGACACAACCCTACGAGCAGTACTTC. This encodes CADATGTQPYEQYF.

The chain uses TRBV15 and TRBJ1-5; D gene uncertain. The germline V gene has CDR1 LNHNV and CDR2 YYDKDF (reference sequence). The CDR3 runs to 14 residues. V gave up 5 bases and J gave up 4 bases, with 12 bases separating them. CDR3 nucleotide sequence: TGTGCCACCAGCTTCAAAGGGCGGAATCAGCCCCAGCATTTT. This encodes CATSFKGRNQPQHF.

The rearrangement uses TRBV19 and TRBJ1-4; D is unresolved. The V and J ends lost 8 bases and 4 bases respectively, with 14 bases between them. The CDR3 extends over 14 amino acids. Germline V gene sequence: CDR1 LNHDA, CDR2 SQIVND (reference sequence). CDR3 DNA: TGTGCCAGTGGCCCAGCGACAAGTAATGAAAAACTGTTTTTT. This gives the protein CASGPATSNEKLFF.

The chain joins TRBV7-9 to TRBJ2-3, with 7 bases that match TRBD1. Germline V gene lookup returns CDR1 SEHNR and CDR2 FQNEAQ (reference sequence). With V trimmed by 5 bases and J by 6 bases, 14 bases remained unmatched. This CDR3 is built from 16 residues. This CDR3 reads CASSPGDREGVDTQYF. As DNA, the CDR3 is TGTGCCAGCAGCCCGGGTGACAGGGAAGGTGTGGATACGCAGTATTTT.

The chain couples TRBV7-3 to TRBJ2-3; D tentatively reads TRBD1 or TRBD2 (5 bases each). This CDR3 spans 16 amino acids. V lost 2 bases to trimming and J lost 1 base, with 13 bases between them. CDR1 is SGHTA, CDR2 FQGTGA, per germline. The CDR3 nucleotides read TGTGCCAGCAGCTTAGGGACCAGATATCGCACAGATACGCAGTATTTT. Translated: CASSLGTRYRTDTQYF.

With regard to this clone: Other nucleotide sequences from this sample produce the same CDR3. This chain's CDR3 is CASSVLAGGTDTQYF. The CDR3 DNA follows: TGTGCCAGCAGCGTCCTAGCGGGAGGGACAGATACGCAGTATTTT. This sequence joins TRBV9 and TRBJ2-3; the match to TRBD2 covers 12 bases. This CDR3 comprises 15 residues. V shed 2 bases and J 3 bases; nucleotides not matched to a gene: 1. CDR1 SGDLS and CDR2 YYNGEE come from the germline V gene.

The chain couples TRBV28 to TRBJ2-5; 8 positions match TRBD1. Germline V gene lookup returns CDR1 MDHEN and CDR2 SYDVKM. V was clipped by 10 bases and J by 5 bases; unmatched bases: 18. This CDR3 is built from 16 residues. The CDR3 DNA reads TGTGCCATCCCTATCTTCAGGACAGGGTGTGAGGAGACCCAGTACTTC. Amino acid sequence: CAIPIFRTGCEETQYF.

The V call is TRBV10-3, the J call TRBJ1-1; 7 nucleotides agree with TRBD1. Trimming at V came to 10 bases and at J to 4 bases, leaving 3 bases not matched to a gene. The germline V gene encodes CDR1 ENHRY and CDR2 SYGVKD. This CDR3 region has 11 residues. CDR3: CATGQATEAFF. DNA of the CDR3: TGTGCCACAGGACAGGCCACTGAAGCTTTCTTT.

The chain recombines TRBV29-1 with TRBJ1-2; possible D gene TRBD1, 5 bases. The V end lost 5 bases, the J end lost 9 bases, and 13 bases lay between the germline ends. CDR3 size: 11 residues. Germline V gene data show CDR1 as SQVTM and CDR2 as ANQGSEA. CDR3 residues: CSVWDVGSYTF. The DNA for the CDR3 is TGCAGCGTTTGGGACGTCGGGAGCTACACCTTC.

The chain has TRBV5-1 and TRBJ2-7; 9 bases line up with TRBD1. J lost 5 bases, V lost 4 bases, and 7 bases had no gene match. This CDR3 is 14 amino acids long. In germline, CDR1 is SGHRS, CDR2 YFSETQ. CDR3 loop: CASSPPTGGDEQYF. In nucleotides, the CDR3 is TGCGCCAGCAGCCCGCCGACAGGGGGGGACGAGCAGTACTTC.

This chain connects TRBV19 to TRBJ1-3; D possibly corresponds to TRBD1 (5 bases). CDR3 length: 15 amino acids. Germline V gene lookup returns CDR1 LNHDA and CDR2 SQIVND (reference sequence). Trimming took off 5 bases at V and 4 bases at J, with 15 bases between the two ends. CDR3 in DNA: TGTGCCAGTAGTCCCCTTCGGGGGTCCGGAAACACCATATATTTT. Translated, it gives CASSPLRGSGNTIYF.

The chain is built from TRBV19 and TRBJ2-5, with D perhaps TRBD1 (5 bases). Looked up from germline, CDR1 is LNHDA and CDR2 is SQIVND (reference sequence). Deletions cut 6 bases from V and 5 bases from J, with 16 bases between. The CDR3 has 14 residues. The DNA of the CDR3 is TGTGCCAGTAGGGGGCTACCGGGCCCCGAGACCCAGTACTTC. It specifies CASRGLPGPETQYF.